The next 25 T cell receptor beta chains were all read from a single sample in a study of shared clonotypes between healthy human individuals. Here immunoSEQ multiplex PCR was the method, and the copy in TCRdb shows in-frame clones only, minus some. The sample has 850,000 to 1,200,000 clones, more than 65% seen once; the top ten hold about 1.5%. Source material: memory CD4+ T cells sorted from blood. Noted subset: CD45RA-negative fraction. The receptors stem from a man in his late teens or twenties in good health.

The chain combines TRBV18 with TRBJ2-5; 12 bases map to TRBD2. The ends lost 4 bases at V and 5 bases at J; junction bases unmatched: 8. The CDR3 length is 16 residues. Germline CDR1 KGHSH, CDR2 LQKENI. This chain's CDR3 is CASSQETSGRGETQYF. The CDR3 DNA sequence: TGTGCCAGCTCACAGGAGACTAGCGGGAGAGGGGAGACCCAGTACTTC.

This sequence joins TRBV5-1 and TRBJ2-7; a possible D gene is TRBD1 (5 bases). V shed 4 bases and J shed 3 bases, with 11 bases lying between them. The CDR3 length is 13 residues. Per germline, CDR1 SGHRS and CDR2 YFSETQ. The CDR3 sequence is CASSPVTDYEQYF. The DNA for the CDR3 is TGCGCCAGCAGCCCAGTGACAGACTACGAGCAGTACTTC.

In DNA, the CDR3 is TGTGCCAGCAGCTGGGACAGGGTTAACGAGCAGTACTTC. Protein sequence: CASSWDRVNEQYF. The V and J genes are TRBV5-6 and TRBJ2-7, with 9 bases fitting TRBD1. With 3 bases clipped from V and 5 bases from J, the junction kept 3 bases outside the gene matches. The germline V gene has CDR1 SGHDT and CDR2 YYEEEE. The CDR3 consists of 13 residues.

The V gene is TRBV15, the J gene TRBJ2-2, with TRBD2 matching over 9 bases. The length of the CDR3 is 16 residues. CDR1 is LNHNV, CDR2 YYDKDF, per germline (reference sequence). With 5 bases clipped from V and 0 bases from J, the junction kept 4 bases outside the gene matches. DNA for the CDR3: TGTGCCACCAGCGAAGCTAGCGGGGCGAACACCGGGGAGCTGTTTTTT. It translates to CATSEASGANTGELFF.

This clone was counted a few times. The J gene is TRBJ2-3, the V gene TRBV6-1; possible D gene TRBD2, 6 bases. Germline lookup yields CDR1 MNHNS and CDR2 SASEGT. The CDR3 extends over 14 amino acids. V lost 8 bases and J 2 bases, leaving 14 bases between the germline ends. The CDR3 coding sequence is TGTGCCAGCGGCGGGATATACGCCACAGATACGCAGTATTTT. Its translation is CASGGIYATDTQYF.

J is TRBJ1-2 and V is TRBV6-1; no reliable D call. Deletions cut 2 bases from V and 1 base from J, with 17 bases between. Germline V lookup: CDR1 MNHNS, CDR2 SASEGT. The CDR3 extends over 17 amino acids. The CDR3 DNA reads TGTGCCAGCAGTGAACTCCCGGGAGTGAAGGGTAACTATGGCTACACCTTC. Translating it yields CASSELPGVKGNYGYTF.

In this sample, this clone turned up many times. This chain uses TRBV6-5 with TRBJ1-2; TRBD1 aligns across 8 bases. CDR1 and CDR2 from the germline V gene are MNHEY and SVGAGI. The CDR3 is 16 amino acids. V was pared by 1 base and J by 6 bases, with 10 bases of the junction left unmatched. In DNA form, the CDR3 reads TGTGCCAGCAGTTACTATAGTGACGGGACAGGTCATGGCTACACCTTC. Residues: CASSYYSDGTGHGYTF.

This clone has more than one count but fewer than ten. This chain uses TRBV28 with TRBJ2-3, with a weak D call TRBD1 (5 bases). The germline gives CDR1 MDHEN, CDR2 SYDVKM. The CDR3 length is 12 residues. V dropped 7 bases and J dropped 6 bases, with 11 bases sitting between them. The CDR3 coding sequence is TGTGCCAGCACCTCAGGGCTTGATACGCAGTATTTT. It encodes CASTSGLDTQYF.

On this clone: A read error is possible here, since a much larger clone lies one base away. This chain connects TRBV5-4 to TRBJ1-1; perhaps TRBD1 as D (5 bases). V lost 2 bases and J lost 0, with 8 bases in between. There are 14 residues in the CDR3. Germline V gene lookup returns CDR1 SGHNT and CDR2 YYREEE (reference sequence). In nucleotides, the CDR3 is TGTGCCAGCAGCTTAACACAGGTGAACACTGAAGCTTTCTTT. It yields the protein CASSLTQVNTEAFF.

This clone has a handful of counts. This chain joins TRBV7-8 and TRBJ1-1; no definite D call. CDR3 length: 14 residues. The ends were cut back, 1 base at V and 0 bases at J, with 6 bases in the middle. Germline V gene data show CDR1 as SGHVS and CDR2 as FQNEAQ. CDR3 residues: CASSLVNMNTEAFF. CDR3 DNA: TGTGCCAGCAGCTTAGTAAACATGAACACTGAAGCTTTCTTT.

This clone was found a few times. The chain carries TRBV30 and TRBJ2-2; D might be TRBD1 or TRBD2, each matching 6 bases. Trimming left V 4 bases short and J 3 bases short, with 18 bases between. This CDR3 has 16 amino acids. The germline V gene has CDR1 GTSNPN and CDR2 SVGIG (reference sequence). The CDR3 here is CAWTSWGARDTGELFF. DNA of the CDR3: TGTGCCTGGACCTCGTGGGGGGCGCGGGACACCGGGGAGCTGTTTTTT.

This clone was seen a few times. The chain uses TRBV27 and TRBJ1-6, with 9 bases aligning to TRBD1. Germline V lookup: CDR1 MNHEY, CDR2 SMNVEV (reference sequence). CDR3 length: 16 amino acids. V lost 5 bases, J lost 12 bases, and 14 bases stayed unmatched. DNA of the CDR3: TGTGCCAGCAGTCCCCCCGGGACAGGGAAGGGAGAACCCCTCCACTTT. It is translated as CASSPPGTGKGEPLHF.

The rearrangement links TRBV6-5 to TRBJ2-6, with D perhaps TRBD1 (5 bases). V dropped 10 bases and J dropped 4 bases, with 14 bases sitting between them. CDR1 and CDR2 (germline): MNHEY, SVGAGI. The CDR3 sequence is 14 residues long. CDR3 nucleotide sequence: TGTGCCACCCTCACAGGTTCGGGGGCCAACGTCCTGACTTTC. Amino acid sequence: CATLTGSGANVLTF.

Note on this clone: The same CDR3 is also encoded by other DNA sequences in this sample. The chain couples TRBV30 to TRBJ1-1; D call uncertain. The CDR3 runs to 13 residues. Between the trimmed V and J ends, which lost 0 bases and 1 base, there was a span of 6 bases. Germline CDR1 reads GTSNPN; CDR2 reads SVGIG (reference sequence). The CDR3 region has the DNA TGTGCCTGGAGTGTACTCCGGAACACTGAAGCTTTCTTT. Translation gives CAWSVLRNTEAFF.

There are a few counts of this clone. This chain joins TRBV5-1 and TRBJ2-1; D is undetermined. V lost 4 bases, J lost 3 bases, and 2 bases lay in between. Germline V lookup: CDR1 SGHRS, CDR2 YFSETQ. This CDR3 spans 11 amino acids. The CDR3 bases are TGCGCCAGCAGCAACTACAATGAGCAGTTCTTC. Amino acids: CASSNYNEQFF.

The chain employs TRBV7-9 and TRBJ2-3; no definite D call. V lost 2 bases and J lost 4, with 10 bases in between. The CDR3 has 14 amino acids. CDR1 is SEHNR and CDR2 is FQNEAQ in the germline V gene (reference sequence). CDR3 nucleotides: TGTGCCAGCAGCTTACCCCAGGCTTCAGATACGCAGTATTTT. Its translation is CASSLPQASDTQYF. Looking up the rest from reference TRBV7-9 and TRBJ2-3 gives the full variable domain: DTGVSQNPRHKITKRGQNVTFRCDPISEHNRLYWYRQTLGQGPEFLTYFQNEAQLEKSRLLSDRFSAERPKGSFSTLEIQRTEQGDSAMYLCASSLPQASDTQYFGPGTRLTVL.

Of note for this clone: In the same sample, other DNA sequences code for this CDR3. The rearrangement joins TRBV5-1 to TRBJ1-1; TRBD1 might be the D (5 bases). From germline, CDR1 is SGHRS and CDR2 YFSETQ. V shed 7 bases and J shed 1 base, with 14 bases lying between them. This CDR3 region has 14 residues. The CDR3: CASGGDRENTEAFF. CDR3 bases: TGCGCCAGCGGAGGAGACAGAGAGAACACTGAAGCTTTCTTT.

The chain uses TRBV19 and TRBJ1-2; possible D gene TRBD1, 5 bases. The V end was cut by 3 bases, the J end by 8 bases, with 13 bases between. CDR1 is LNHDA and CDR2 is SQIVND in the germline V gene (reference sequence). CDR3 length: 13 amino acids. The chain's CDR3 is CASSMGQGKGYTF. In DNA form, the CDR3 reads TGTGCCAGTAGTATGGGGCAGGGCAAGGGCTACACCTTC. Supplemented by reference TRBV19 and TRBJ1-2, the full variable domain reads DGGITQSPKYLFRKEGQNVTLSCEQNLNHDAMYWYRQDPGQGLRLIYYSQIVNDFQKGDIAEGYSVSREKKESFPLTVTSAQKNPTAFYLCASSMGQGKGYTFGSGTRLTVV.

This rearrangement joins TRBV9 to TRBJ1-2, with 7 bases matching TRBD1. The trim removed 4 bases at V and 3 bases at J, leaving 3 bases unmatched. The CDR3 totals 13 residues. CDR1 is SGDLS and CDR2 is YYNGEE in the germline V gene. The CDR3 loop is CASSLQGYYGYTF. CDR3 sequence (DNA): TGTGCCAGCAGCCTACAGGGGTACTATGGCTACACCTTC.

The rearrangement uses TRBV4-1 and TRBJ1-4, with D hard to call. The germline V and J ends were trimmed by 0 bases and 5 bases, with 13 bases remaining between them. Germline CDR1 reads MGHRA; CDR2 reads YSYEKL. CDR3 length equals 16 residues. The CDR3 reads CASSQDRKGANEKLFF. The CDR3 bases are TGCGCCAGCAGCCAAGATAGGAAGGGCGCGAATGAAAAACTGTTTTTT.

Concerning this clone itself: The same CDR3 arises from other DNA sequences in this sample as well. The CDR3 reads CASSPPGLAGGTDTQYF. CDR3 sequence (DNA): TGTGCCAGCTCACCACCGGGACTAGCGGGGGGGACAGATACGCAGTATTTT. The rearrangement uses TRBV18 and TRBJ2-3; 16 positions agree with TRBD2. Looked up from germline, CDR1 is KGHSH and CDR2 is LQKENI. V lost 0 bases to trimming and J lost 3 bases; unmatched junction nucleotides: 0. The CDR3 covers 17 residues.

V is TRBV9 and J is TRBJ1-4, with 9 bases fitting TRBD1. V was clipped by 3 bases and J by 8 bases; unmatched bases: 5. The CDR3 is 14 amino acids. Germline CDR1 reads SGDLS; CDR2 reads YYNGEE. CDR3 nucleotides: TGTGCCAGCAGCGCGGGGGACAGGGCGGAAAAACTGTTTTTT. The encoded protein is CASSAGDRAEKLFF.

Here the CDR3 DNA reads TGTGCCAGCAGCGTAGGTTGGGGGATTAGCACAGATACGCAGTATTTT. It specifies CASSVGWGISTDTQYF. The chain combines TRBV9 with TRBJ2-3; D possibly matches TRBD1 or TRBD2 (5 bases each). Germline-derived CDR1 and CDR2 are SGDLS and YYNGEE. The ends were cut back, 0 bases at V and 0 bases at J, with 11 bases in the middle. The CDR3 has 16 residues. The full variable domain, its missing parts supplied by reference TRBV9 and TRBJ2-3, is DSGVTQTPKHLITATGQRVTLRCSPRSGDLSVYWYQQSLDQGLQFLIQYYNGEERAKGNILERFSAQQFPDLHSELNLSSLELGDSALYFCASSVGWGISTDTQYFGPGTRLTVL.

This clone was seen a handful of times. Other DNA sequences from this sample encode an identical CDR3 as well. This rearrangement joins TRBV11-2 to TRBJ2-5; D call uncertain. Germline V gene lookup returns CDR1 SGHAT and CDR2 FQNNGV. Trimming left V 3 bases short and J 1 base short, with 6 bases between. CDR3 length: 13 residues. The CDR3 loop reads CASSFNSQETQYF. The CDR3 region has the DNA TGTGCCAGCAGCTTCAACAGCCAAGAGACCCAGTACTTC.

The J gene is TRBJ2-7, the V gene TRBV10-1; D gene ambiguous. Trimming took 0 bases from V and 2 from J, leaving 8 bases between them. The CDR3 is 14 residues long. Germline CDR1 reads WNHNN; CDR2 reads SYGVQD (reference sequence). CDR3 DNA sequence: TGCGCCAGCAGTGAGTCGACTCCCCCCTACGAGCAGTACTTC. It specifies CASSESTPPYEQYF.